Below, one T cell receptor beta chain is given with its context. TCRdb redid the calling of the PCR reads with MiXCR, one entry per CDR3 protein. The profile covers approximately 19,000 distinct CDR3 sequences, with 40% to 55% appearing a single time and 23% taken by the ten largest. This record comes from a study of tumor-infiltrating lymphocytes in oesophageal squamous cell carcinoma. CDR3 length equals 15 residues. V dropped 7 bases and J dropped 6 bases, with 22 bases sitting between them. Germline V gene lookup returns CDR1 DFQATT and CDR2 SNEGSKA (reference sequence). Sequences were obtained from esophageal tumor tissue. This sequence joins TRBV20-1 and TRBJ2-1; possible D gene TRBD2, 6 bases. The clonotype was recovered from a male donor with esophageal squamous cell carcinoma. The CDR3 loop reads CSVLFRAGSSNEQFF. The CDR3 DNA is TGCAGTGTATTGTTTCGGGCGGGGTCAAGCAATGAGCAGTTCTTC.